Sequencing of this T cell receptor (beta chain) was carried out in a study of response to subunit inactivated influenza vaccine (dated by TCRdb to between 2018 and 2020). Some background on the complete study: Deep quantitative profiling of the T cell receptor repertoire was used in the study to follow responses to a trivalent subunit inactivated influenza vaccine.

Comments on this clonotype: No antigen is known for it. It has no much larger one-base neighbor in the sample; base qualities were not kept.

Library construction relied on RT-PCR. Data came from an Illumina HiSeq 2500. TCRdb reprocessing: public reads trimmed at Q25 with fastp, clones called with MiXCR, in-frame beta chains kept. Rows merge per CDR3 protein into single entries with the most common DNA and genes. The sample table shows over 150,000 distinct CDR3 sequences, and roughly 10% are seen once. The ten largest clones add up to around 40% of the sample. What the study reported, not specific to this receptor: It was suggested by the authors that each seasonal influenza vaccination may recruit only a limited number of new T cells.

V and J are trimmed by 1 base and 5 bases, and the gene matches miss 4 bases of the junction. Inclusive of the bounding cysteine and phenylalanine, the CDR3 is 15 residues long. The sequence is cut down to CDR3 DNA, 45 bases in frame from base 1. Reading the germline V gene (reference sequence) gives CDR1 DFQATT and CDR2 SNEGSKA. This TCR came from a man aged 50-75 years who received an inactivated influenza vaccine. Donor details come from another sample of the same person, matched by shared clones. This chain joins TRBV20-1 to TRBJ2-7; 14 of the junction bases match TRBD2. The source was CD8+ T cells sorted from PBMCs, collected roughly 24 months after vaccination. The nucleotide sequence is TGCAGTGCTAGAGCGACTAGCGGGAGGGCCGACGAGCAGTACTTC. It is translated as CSARATSGRADEQYF.